This TCR beta chain was sequenced in a study of cytotoxic CD8 clonotypes in ibrutinib-treated CLL. Study summary: Responses: around 24 partial, 2 complete; after median around 68 months, approximately 15 stayed remitted, approximately twelve progressed. Following treatment for a median roughly twelve months, range 6 to 36, response samples were then taken. Averaging across samples gave roughly 250,000 productive templates and more than 80,000 productive rearrangements.

Germline assignment: CDR1 SGHTA and CDR2 FQGNSA. There are 14 residues in the CDR3. V was clipped by 5 bases and J by 3 bases; unmatched bases: 4. Sequencing was performed with immunoSEQ multiplex PCR; in TCRdb, only in-frame clones are kept and a portion is missing. The sample records some 70,000 clones, 90% being singletons. The rearrangement joins TRBV7-2 to TRBJ1-1; 9 nucleotides align to TRBD1. This specimen was PBMCs, taken after 12 months of ibrutinib treatment. The sequence came from a human donor with chronic lymphocytic leukemia. The chain's CDR3 is CASSTWTGDTEAFF. The CDR3 DNA follows: TGTGCCAGCAGCACCTGGACAGGGGACACTGAAGCTTTCTTT.